These T cell receptor beta chains were read from a single sample in a study of blood T cell repertoires in COVID-19. The table came from immunoSEQ multiplex PCR; TCRdb's copy has only in-frame clones and leaves some out. The profile shows roughly 70,000 clones, around 90% of them singletons. The specimen sequenced was peripheral blood. These receptors originate from a woman older than 75 with active COVID-19. CDR3s include the opening cysteine and the closing phenylalanine or tryptophan. A D gene is named only where the DNA matches it firmly. Clone size is not always given. Where it is, it says once, few, many or a class for expanded clones.

v_call: TRBV28
clone_size: once
j_call: TRBJ2-7
d_call: NA
cdr3_aa: CASSLGADKQYF
cdr3_nt: TGTGCCAGCAGTTTAGGGGCGGATAAGCAGTACTTC

v_call: TRBV6-5
clone_size: NA
j_call: TRBJ1-4
d_call: TRBD1
cdr3_aa: CASRLNRGGEKLFF
cdr3_nt: TGTGCCAGCAGACTCAACAGGGGGGGCGAAAAACTGTTTTTT

v_call: TRBV5-8
clone_size: NA
j_call: TRBJ2-2
d_call: TRBD1
cdr3_aa: CASRGPGQGDHTGELFF
cdr3_nt: TGTGCCAGCAGAGGCCCTGGACAGGGCGATCACACCGGGGAGCTGTTTTTT

v_call: TRBV28
clone_size: NA
j_call: TRBJ2-7
d_call: NA
cdr3_aa: CASSPRQRLPHEQYF
cdr3_nt: TGTGCCAGCAGTCCCCGTCAGCGTCTCCCCCACGAGCAGTACTTC

v_call: TRBV5-6
clone_size: NA
j_call: TRBJ2-2
d_call: TRBD1
cdr3_aa: CASSTRTGTFTGELFF
cdr3_nt: TGTGCCAGCAGCACAAGGACAGGGACCTTCACCGGGGAGCTGTTTTTT

v_call: TRBV4-2
clone_size: NA
j_call: TRBJ2-3
d_call: TRBD2
cdr3_aa: CASSPLRLAGTDTQYF
cdr3_nt: TGTGCCAGCAGCCCCCTTAGACTAGCGGGCACAGATACGCAGTATTTT

v_call: TRBV24-1
clone_size: NA
j_call: TRBJ2-7
d_call: TRBD2
cdr3_aa: CATSGTRTSGRFYF
cdr3_nt: TGTGCCACCAGTGGAACGCGGACTAGCGGGAGATTTTACTTC

v_call: TRBV11-2
clone_size: NA
j_call: TRBJ1-1
d_call: NA
cdr3_aa: CASSLGGRDTEAFF
cdr3_nt: TGTGCCAGCAGCTTAGGAGGCAGAGACACTGAAGCTTTCTTT

v_call: TRBV28
clone_size: NA
j_call: TRBJ2-1
d_call: TRBD2
cdr3_aa: CASTLLRTSGSNEQFF
cdr3_nt: TGTGCCAGCACCCTGCTACGGACTAGCGGGAGCAATGAGCAGTTCTTC

v_call: TRBV15
clone_size: NA
j_call: TRBJ1-4
d_call: NA
cdr3_aa: CATSRAWGEEKLFF
cdr3_nt: TGTGCCACCAGCAGAGCGTGGGGGGAAGAAAAACTGTTTTTT

v_call: TRBV7-2
clone_size: once
j_call: TRBJ1-3
d_call: NA
cdr3_aa: CASSFLQGGNTIYF
cdr3_nt: TGTGCCAGCAGCTTTCTCCAGGGCGGAAACACCATATATTTT

v_call: TRBV4-1
clone_size: NA
j_call: TRBJ1-5
d_call: NA
cdr3_aa: CAIRGGGHPGDQPQHF
cdr3_nt: TGCGCCATCCGAGGGGGGGGGCACCCCGGGGATCAGCCCCAGCATTTT

v_call: TRBV6-1
clone_size: NA
j_call: TRBJ2-2
d_call: NA
cdr3_aa: CASSDQGGELFF
cdr3_nt: TGTGCCAGCAGTGATCAGGGCGGGGAGCTGTTTTTT

v_call: TRBV6-2/TRBV6-3
clone_size: NA
j_call: TRBJ2-3
d_call: NA
cdr3_aa: CASSYNPNTQYF
cdr3_nt: TGTGCCAGCAGTTACAACCCTAATACGCAGTATTTT

v_call: TRBV21-1
clone_size: NA
j_call: TRBJ1-1
d_call: NA
cdr3_aa: CASSLRPQGCYTEAFF
cdr3_nt: TGTGCCAGCAGCCTCCGGCCGCAGGGGTGTTACACTGAAGCTTTCTTT

v_call: TRBV7-9
clone_size: NA
j_call: TRBJ2-1
d_call: TRBD2
cdr3_aa: CASSPRAGAGANEQFF
cdr3_nt: TGTGCCAGCAGCCCTCGAGCGGGAGCGGGCGCGAATGAGCAGTTCTTC

v_call: TRBV28
clone_size: NA
j_call: TRBJ2-1
d_call: TRBD2
cdr3_aa: CASSLISASGRGGQFF
cdr3_nt: TGTGCCAGCAGTTTAATCTCGGCTAGCGGGAGGGGAGGGCAGTTCTTC

v_call: TRBV18
clone_size: NA
j_call: TRBJ2-3
d_call: NA
cdr3_aa: CASSPRGTDTQYF
cdr3_nt: TGTGCCAGCTCACCGAGGGGCACAGATACGCAGTATTTT

v_call: TRBV4-2
clone_size: NA
j_call: TRBJ1-2
d_call: NA
cdr3_aa: CASSQGAESYGYTF
cdr3_nt: TGTGCCAGCAGCCAAGGCGCCGAGAGCTATGGCTACACCTTC

v_call: TRBV10-3
clone_size: NA
j_call: TRBJ2-1
d_call: TRBD2
cdr3_aa: CAISPSLAGGPVGGYNEQFF
cdr3_nt: TGTGCCATCAGTCCTTCACTAGCGGGAGGGCCTGTTGGGGGCTACAATGAGCAGTTCTTC

v_call: TRBV27
clone_size: few
j_call: TRBJ1-6
d_call: NA
cdr3_aa: CASSSIGEMALHF
cdr3_nt: TGTGCCAGCAGTTCCATCGGGGAGATGGCCCTCCACTTT

v_call: TRBV12-3/TRBV12-4
clone_size: NA
j_call: TRBJ2-7
d_call: NA
cdr3_aa: CASSLERAYEQYF
cdr3_nt: TGTGCCAGCAGTTTGGAACGGGCCTACGAGCAGTACTTC

v_call: TRBV5-4
clone_size: NA
j_call: TRBJ2-5
d_call: TRBD1
cdr3_aa: CASSSTRDRGRGETQYF
cdr3_nt: TGTGCCAGCAGCTCGACACGGGACAGGGGGCGCGGGGAGACCCAGTACTTC

v_call: TRBV5-1
clone_size: NA
j_call: TRBJ2-7
d_call: TRBD1
cdr3_aa: CASSLDGQGTWEQYF
cdr3_nt: TGCGCCAGCAGCTTGGATGGACAGGGTACGTGGGAGCAGTACTTC

v_call: TRBV5-1
clone_size: NA
j_call: TRBJ2-7
d_call: TRBD2
cdr3_aa: CASSLGASGDPWYEQYF
cdr3_nt: TGCGCCAGCAGCTTGGGGGCTAGCGGGGACCCCTGGTACGAGCAGTACTTC

v_call: TRBV7-2
clone_size: NA
j_call: TRBJ2-6
d_call: TRBD1
cdr3_aa: CASSLTGAGANVLTF
cdr3_nt: TGTGCCAGCAGCCTAACAGGGGCTGGGGCCAACGTCCTGACTTTC

v_call: TRBV28
clone_size: NA
j_call: TRBJ2-2
d_call: TRBD1
cdr3_aa: CASSTRDRGYTGELFF
cdr3_nt: TGTGCCAGCAGTACCCGGGACAGGGGTTACACCGGGGAGCTGTTTTTT

v_call: TRBV19
clone_size: once
j_call: TRBJ1-2
d_call: NA
cdr3_aa: CASSIAAPEIYGYTF
cdr3_nt: TGTGCCAGTAGTATAGCAGCGCCTGAGATCTATGGCTACACCTTC

v_call: TRBV6-1
clone_size: once
j_call: TRBJ2-3
d_call: TRBD2
cdr3_aa: CASSEGAGAGGPDTQYF
cdr3_nt: TGTGCCAGCAGTGAAGGGGCAGGAGCGGGAGGGCCAGATACGCAGTATTTT

v_call: TRBV5-5
clone_size: NA
j_call: TRBJ2-5
d_call: NA
cdr3_aa: CASSLFPEETQYF
cdr3_nt: TGTGCCAGCAGCTTGTTTCCCGAAGAGACCCAGTACTTC

v_call: TRBV7-2
clone_size: NA
j_call: TRBJ2-1
d_call: TRBD2
cdr3_aa: CASTRPGLVNEQFF
cdr3_nt: TGTGCCAGCACCCGTCCGGGACTAGTTAATGAGCAGTTCTTC

v_call: TRBV6-2/TRBV6-3
clone_size: NA
j_call: TRBJ2-2
d_call: NA
cdr3_aa: CASSYNRNTGELFF
cdr3_nt: TGTGCCAGCAGTTATAACAGGAACACCGGGGAGCTGTTTTTT

v_call: TRBV29-1
clone_size: few
j_call: TRBJ2-7
d_call: NA
cdr3_aa: CSVEEGRGSGEQYF
cdr3_nt: TGCAGCGTTGAAGAGGGCAGGGGAAGTGGGGAGCAGTACTTC

v_call: TRBV4-1
clone_size: NA
j_call: TRBJ2-3
d_call: NA
cdr3_aa: CASSQGHGDTDTQYF
cdr3_nt: TGCGCCAGCAGCCAAGGTCACGGGGATACAGATACGCAGTATTTT

v_call: TRBV4-2
clone_size: NA
j_call: TRBJ2-7
d_call: NA
cdr3_aa: CASSQASDRTYEQYF
cdr3_nt: TGTGCCAGCAGCCAAGCCAGCGACAGAACCTACGAGCAGTACTTC

v_call: TRBV19
clone_size: NA
j_call: TRBJ1-5
d_call: NA
cdr3_aa: CATGRYGHSNQPQHF
cdr3_nt: TGTGCCACGGGGAGGTACGGGCATAGCAATCAGCCCCAGCATTTT

v_call: TRBV27
clone_size: NA
j_call: TRBJ2-7
d_call: NA
cdr3_aa: CATSIQGPSYEQYF
cdr3_nt: TGTGCCACCTCTATCCAGGGGCCCTCCTACGAGCAGTACTTC

v_call: TRBV7-8
clone_size: NA
j_call: TRBJ2-2
d_call: TRBD2
cdr3_aa: CASSPRTSGDTGELFF
cdr3_nt: TGTGCCAGCAGCCCCAGGACTAGCGGTGACACCGGGGAGCTGTTTTTT

v_call: TRBV19
clone_size: NA
j_call: TRBJ2-7
d_call: NA
cdr3_aa: CASSIAGRGEQYF
cdr3_nt: TGTGCCAGTAGTATCGCCGGGAGAGGCGAGCAGTACTTC

v_call: TRBV25-1
clone_size: NA
j_call: TRBJ2-4
d_call: NA
cdr3_aa: CASSESAGAAKNIQYF
cdr3_nt: TGTGCCAGCAGTGAATCGGCAGGGGCAGCCAAAAACATTCAGTACTTC

v_call: TRBV27
clone_size: NA
j_call: TRBJ2-7
d_call: TRBD2
cdr3_aa: CASSPRGGHEQYF
cdr3_nt: TGTGCCAGCAGTCCCCGGGGGGGCCACGAGCAGTACTTC

v_call: TRBV28
clone_size: NA
j_call: TRBJ1-6
d_call: NA
cdr3_aa: CASLLGGGRVSSPLHF
cdr3_nt: TGTGCCAGCTTACTCGGTGGGGGCAGGGTGTCTTCACCCCTCCACTTT

v_call: TRBV19
clone_size: once
j_call: TRBJ2-1
d_call: TRBD2
cdr3_aa: CATASVAGGPNEQFF
cdr3_nt: TGTGCCACTGCTTCGGTAGCGGGAGGGCCCAATGAGCAGTTCTTC

v_call: TRBV11-2
clone_size: NA
j_call: TRBJ2-7
d_call: NA
cdr3_aa: CASSLRYEQYF
cdr3_nt: TGTGCCAGCAGCCTGAGATACGAGCAGTACTTC